The T cell receptor (beta chain) under discussion was sequenced for a study of T cell repertoires in cytomegalovirus infection. This clonotype has a count of ten or more. Its antigen is undetermined. This CDR3 has 13 residues. CDR1 is SGHTA and CDR2 is FQGNSA in the germline V gene. The ends lost 5 bases at V and 7 bases at J; junction bases unmatched: 4. Each CDR3 protein is one row after TCRdb ran MiXCR on the reads. In the table there are approximately 130,000 distinct CDR3 sequences, 7.5% to 9% of which are singletons. Study findings and constraints: HLA-C-restricted CMV-specific TCR beta clonotypes were dominant in the ex vivo response.

This sequence was found in a human donor in good health (CMV status not recorded). Some clones in this sample may be carry-over from other donors' samples. The chain employs TRBV7-2 and TRBJ1-5, with 8 bases lining up with TRBD1. Sequenced input: PBMCs. DNA of the CDR3: TGTGCCAGCAGCCCGGACAGGGTCCAGCCCCAGCATTTT. Translating gives CASSPDRVQPQHF.